One sample yielded the 31 T cell receptor beta chains listed below, sequenced in a study of beta chain features in type 1 diabetes. The study reverse transcribed the entire isolated RNA, so it sequenced expressed TCRB transcripts. Libraries were prepared by immunoSEQ multiplex PCR; TCRdb keeps only in-frame clonotypes and omits some of them. The repertoire has roughly 350,000 clones, 11% of them found once; the top ten carry 0.015% to 0.02%. Sequencing was done on a sample of naive CD4+ T cells from blood. These receptors originate from a woman aged 30 to 39 in good health.

The rearrangement uses TRBV5-1 and TRBJ2-3, with 9 nucleotides matching TRBD2. V was clipped by 0 bases and J by 2 bases; unmatched bases: 4. Germline CDR1 SGHRS, CDR2 YFSETQ. CDR3 length equals 16 residues. The CDR3 sequence is CASSLAAGGNTDTQYF. The CDR3 bases are TGCGCCAGCAGCTTGGCCGCGGGAGGGAACACAGATACGCAGTATTTT.

The rearrangement joins TRBV7-3 to TRBJ2-7; 8 nucleotides agree with TRBD2. The CDR3 covers 15 residues. Trimming at V came to 5 bases and at J to 4 bases, leaving 10 bases not matched to a gene. Germline CDR1 reads SGHTA; CDR2 reads FQGTGA. The CDR3 DNA follows: TGTGCCAGCAGCCGGGCATCGGGAGGGCCATACGAGCAGTACTTC. It specifies CASSRASGGPYEQYF. Drawing the rest from reference TRBV7-3 and TRBJ2-7, the complete variable domain is GAGVSQTPSNKVTEKGKYVELRCDPISGHTALYWYRQSLGQGPEFLIYFQGTGAADDSGLPNDRFFAVRPEGSVSTLKIQRTERGDSAVYLCASSRASGGPYEQYFGPGTRLTVT.

This clone was seen a few times. The rearrangement links TRBV28 to TRBJ2-3; TRBD1 aligns across 8 bases. The CDR3 has 15 amino acids. The germline V gene has CDR1 MDHEN and CDR2 SYDVKM. With V trimmed by 5 bases and J by 0 bases, 4 bases remained unmatched. The CDR3 region is CASSDRGSSTDTQYF. The CDR3, as DNA: TGTGCCAGCAGTGACAGGGGCTCTAGCACAGATACGCAGTATTTT.

This chain links TRBV7-9 with TRBJ2-1, with TRBD2 identical over 12 bases. Germline CDR1 SEHNR, CDR2 FQNEAQ (reference sequence). Trimming removed 4 bases from V and 9 bases from J; junction bases left unmatched: 13. This CDR3 is built from 17 residues. The CDR3 region is CASSSSGRANRDGEQFF. DNA of the CDR3: TGTGCCAGCAGCTCTAGCGGGAGGGCCAATAGAGACGGTGAGCAGTTCTTC.

The sample holds a few counts of this clone. This chain uses TRBV4-3 with TRBJ2-4, with 10 nucleotides matching TRBD2. V gave up 3 bases and J gave up 5 bases; unmatched junction bases: 10. Germline V gives CDR1 LGHNA, CDR2 YSLEER. The CDR3 extends over 17 amino acids. This CDR3 reads CASSQAVASGSQNIQYF. CDR3 bases: TGCGCCAGCAGCCAGGCAGTGGCTAGCGGGAGCCAAAACATTCAGTACTTC.

This clone was seen a handful of times. This sequence joins TRBV6-4 and TRBJ2-7; 13 nucleotides match TRBD2. The CDR3 spans 15 residues. The germline V gene encodes CDR1 MRHNA and CDR2 SNTAGT. Germline trimming cut 5 bases from V and 5 bases from J; bases unmatched to any gene: 6. In nucleotides, the CDR3 is TGTGCCAGCAGTCGGACTAGCGGGAGTACCCACGAGCAGTACTTC. Its translation: CASSRTSGSTHEQYF.

The chain has TRBV6-1 and TRBJ2-1; 7 bases map to TRBD2. The CDR3 consists of 14 residues. CDR1 is MNHNS and CDR2 is SASEGT in the germline V gene. The junction had 13 bases not matched to a gene; V was cut back by 10 bases and J by 7 bases. The CDR3 loop reads CATIGLGGLNEQFF. CDR3 DNA sequence: TGTGCCACCATCGGACTAGGTGGATTGAATGAGCAGTTCTTC.

This clone was counted only a few times. The same CDR3 can be traced to other DNA sequences in this sample. This chain links TRBV27 with TRBJ2-1, with 9 bases that match TRBD2. V lost 3 bases, J lost 4 bases, and 4 bases stayed unmatched. Germline V CDR1 and CDR2: MNHEY, SMNVEV (reference sequence). The CDR3 runs 15 residues. The DNA for the CDR3 is TGTGCCAGCAGTTTGACGCGGGAGGGTTACAATGAGCAGTTCTTC. Protein sequence: CASSLTREGYNEQFF.

Only a few counts were recorded for this clone. The V call is TRBV19, the J call TRBJ2-7; 8 bases agree with TRBD1. From germline, CDR1 is LNHDA and CDR2 SQIVND (reference sequence). CDR3 length equals 14 residues. V trimming: 3 bases; J trimming: 6 bases; junction bases outside the gene matches: 7. CDR3 sequence reads: CASSMTTGVSEQYF. Written as DNA, the CDR3 is TGTGCCAGTAGTATGACGACAGGGGTGAGCGAGCAGTACTTC.

This clone has just a few counts. The chain recombines TRBV2 with TRBJ1-1; a weak D match, TRBD1 (5 bases). Between the trimmed V and J ends, which lost 6 bases and 4 bases, there was a span of 15 bases. CDR1 and CDR2 (germline): SNHLY, FYNNEI. This CDR3 is 14 amino acids long. The CDR3: CASRGDSWSTEAFF. The DNA of the CDR3 is TGTGCCAGCAGGGGTGACAGTTGGAGCACTGAAGCTTTCTTT. The full variable domain, rest sourced from reference TRBV2 and TRBJ1-1, is EPEVTQTPSHQVTQMGQEVILRCVPISNHLYFYWYRQILGQKVEFLVSFYNNEISEKSEIFDDQFSVERPDGSNFTLKIRSTKLEDSAMYFCASRGDSWSTEAFFGQGTRLTVV.

This clone was seen a few times. One end of the junction does not line up with germline, which may come from a read error. The chain has TRBV9 and TRBJ2-6, with TRBD2 matching over 7 bases. Germline lookup yields CDR1 SGDLS and CDR2 YYNGEE. CDR3 size: 20 residues. Here the CDR3 reads CASSTRRLASWVSAANVLTF. The CDR3 coding sequence is TGTGCCAGCAGCACCCGTCGACTAGCTTCCTGGGTCTCTGCGGCCAACGTCCTGACTTTC.

The sample holds a few counts of this clone. The chain joins TRBV4-2 to TRBJ2-1; 8 bases agree with TRBD1. J was trimmed by 2 bases and V by 3 bases; bases with no gene match: 6. The CDR3 runs 16 residues. Germline V gene sequence: CDR1 LGHNA, CDR2 YNFKEQ. In DNA form, the CDR3 reads TGTGCCAGCAGCCAGGTCGGACAGGGAGCCTACAATGAGCAGTTCTTC. Protein sequence: CASSQVGQGAYNEQFF.

This clone showed up just a few times. The chain combines TRBV5-6 with TRBJ1-4; 7 nucleotides line up with TRBD1. V shed 3 bases and J 3 bases; nucleotides not matched to a gene: 5. CDR3 length equals 15 residues. Germline V CDR1 and CDR2: SGHDT, YYEEEE. The CDR3 DNA reads TGTGCCAGCAGCTCCCGGACAGGTTCTAATGAAAAACTGTTTTTT. It is translated as CASSSRTGSNEKLFF.

The chain links TRBV7-2 to TRBJ2-7, with 10 bases identical to TRBD2. Trimming took 5 bases from V and 2 from J; bases not matched to a gene: 6. The CDR3 has 15 amino acids. The germline V gene encodes CDR1 SGHTA and CDR2 FQGNSA. DNA of the CDR3: TGTGCCAGCAGCATATCTAGCGGGGGAACCTACGAGCAGTACTTC. Encoded protein: CASSISSGGTYEQYF.

This chain joins TRBV30 and TRBJ1-5; 9 nucleotides line up with TRBD1. The CDR3 is 14 residues long. V shed 3 bases, J shed 6 bases, and the junction held 6 bases outside the gene matches. Germline values: CDR1 GTSNPN, CDR2 SVGIG (reference sequence). This CDR3 is CAWRKTGGSQPQHF. The CDR3 DNA follows: TGTGCCTGGAGGAAAACAGGGGGCAGTCAGCCCCAGCATTTT.

This clone appeared a few times. Other nucleotide sequences from this sample produce the same CDR3. This rearrangement joins TRBV7-3 to TRBJ2-1; D is perhaps TRBD1 (5 bases). The V end was cut by 4 bases, the J end by 7 bases, with 8 bases between. This CDR3 has 12 residues. The germline V gene has CDR1 SGHTA and CDR2 FQGTGA. CDR3 nucleotides: TGTGCCAGCAGCTCCTCAGGGAATGAGCAGTTCTTC. Encoded protein: CASSSSGNEQFF. The whole variable domain, remainder taken from reference TRBV7-3 and TRBJ2-1, is GAGVSQTPSNKVTEKGKYVELRCDPISGHTALYWYRQSLGQGPEFLIYFQGTGAADDSGLPNDRFFAVRPEGSVSTLKIQRTERGDSAVYLCASSSSGNEQFFGPGTRLTVL.

This clone was observed a handful of times. The J gene is TRBJ2-7, the V gene TRBV7-2; D perhaps matches TRBD2 (5 bases). The CDR3 totals 13 residues. CDR1 and CDR2 from the germline V gene are SGHTA and FQGNSA. Trimming removed 1 base at V and 7 bases at J, with 11 bases between. The DNA of the CDR3 is TGTGCCAGCAGCTTAGAACCCCGGAGGGAGCAGTACTTC. Protein: CASSLEPRREQYF.

The rearrangement links TRBV29-1 to TRBJ2-3; 10 nucleotides match TRBD1. The CDR3 consists of 14 residues. The J segment lost 1 base and the V segment lost 8 bases, leaving 6 bases of the junction unmatched. CDR1 is SQVTM, CDR2 ANQGSEA, per germline. The chain's CDR3 is CSLDGTGGTDTQYF. For the CDR3, the DNA is TGCAGCCTCGACGGGACAGGGGGCACAGATACGCAGTATTTT.

V is TRBV4-3 and J is TRBJ2-7; 10 positions match TRBD2. The CDR3 loop spans 14 amino acids. CDR1 and CDR2 (germline): LGHNA, YSLEER. V lost 3 bases, J lost 6 bases, and 5 bases stayed unmatched. For the CDR3, the DNA is TGCGCCAGCAGCCAGGGGAGCGGGAGGGGCGAGCAGTACTTC. Amino acid sequence: CASSQGSGRGEQYF.

This clone was counted a few times. The chain combines TRBV9 with TRBJ1-5, with D unclear. Germline-derived CDR1 and CDR2 are SGDLS and YYNGEE. This CDR3 spans 15 amino acids. V lost 0 bases to trimming and J lost 0 bases, with 7 bases between them. The CDR3 bases are TGTGCCAGCAGCGTAGCCGGGAATAGCAATCAGCCCCAGCATTTT. As protein: CASSVAGNSNQPQHF. Using reference TRBV9 and TRBJ1-5 for the parts outside the CDR3, the full variable domain is DSGVTQTPKHLITATGQRVTLRCSPRSGDLSVYWYQQSLDQGLQFLIQYYNGEERAKGNILERFSAQQFPDLHSELNLSSLELGDSALYFCASSVAGNSNQPQHFGDGTRLSIL.

This clone showed up just a few times. Different DNA sequences within this sample yield the same CDR3. The chain couples TRBV18 to TRBJ1-1, with unresolved D. The CDR3 totals 14 residues. With 1 base removed from V and 1 base from J, the gap between germline ends came to 7 bases. Germline loops: CDR1 KGHSH, CDR2 LQKENI. The CDR3 coding sequence is TGTGCCAGCTCACCACGCACAGAGAACACTGAAGCTTTCTTT. Residues: CASSPRTENTEAFF.

The chain links TRBV27 to TRBJ2-1; D is perhaps TRBD2 (6 bases). The germline V and J ends were trimmed by 0 bases and 5 bases, with 14 bases remaining between them. Germline CDR1 reads MNHEY; CDR2 reads SMNVEV (reference sequence). The CDR3 contains 16 residues. CDR3 DNA: TGTGCCAGCAGTTTATCGAGCTGGGCGGGACACAATGAGCAGTTCTTC. Translating gives CASSLSSWAGHNEQFF.

The DNA for the CDR3 is TGCGCCAGCAGCTTGGGGGCAGGGCACTCCACTGAAGCTTTCTTT. This gives the protein CASSLGAGHSTEAFF. The chain links TRBV5-1 to TRBJ1-1; a weak D match, TRBD1 (5 bases). The CDR3 totals 15 residues. Trimming pared 0 bases from V and 4 bases from J, leaving 13 bases between. Germline V lookup: CDR1 SGHRS, CDR2 YFSETQ.

This clone was seen a handful of times. The chain uses TRBV7-2 and TRBJ2-1; D unclear. The CDR3 contains 12 residues. Germline-derived CDR1 and CDR2 are SGHTA and FQGNSA. The ends were cut back, 3 bases at V and 6 bases at J, with 6 bases in the middle. The CDR3 DNA reads as TGTGCCAGCAGCTTTCTAGTCAATGAGCAGTTCTTC. Residues: CASSFLVNEQFF. The full variable domain, rest sourced from reference TRBV7-2 and TRBJ2-1, is GAGVSQSPSNKVTEKGKDVELRCDPISGHTALYWYRQSLGQGLEFLIYFQGNSAPDKSGLPSDRFSAERTGGSVSTLTIQRTQQEDSAVYLCASSFLVNEQFFGPGTRLTVL.

Only a few counts were recorded for this clone. Distinct nucleotide sequences in the sample also encode this CDR3. The chain employs TRBV30 and TRBJ1-4; D remains unclear. The CDR3 extends over 13 amino acids. Germline values: CDR1 GTSNPN, CDR2 SVGIG (reference sequence). Trimming removed 2 bases from V and 8 bases from J, with 12 bases in between. The CDR3, as DNA: TGTGCCTGGAGTATCCAGGCAAAGGAAAAACTGTTTTTT. It specifies CAWSIQAKEKLFF.

This clone was seen a few times. The chain carries TRBV13 and TRBJ2-7; the D gene is possibly TRBD1 (5 bases). Per germline, CDR1 PRHDT and CDR2 FYEKMQ (reference sequence). This CDR3 spans 14 amino acids. V was cut by 2 bases and J by 3 bases, with 11 bases left in between. CDR3 loop: CASSLTRESYEQYF. The CDR3 DNA sequence: TGTGCCAGCAGCTTAACCAGGGAAAGCTACGAGCAGTACTTC.

This clone was recorded a few times. The chain combines TRBV5-1 with TRBJ2-2, with D perhaps TRBD2 (5 bases). Deletions cut 0 bases from V and 7 bases from J, with 7 bases between. The length of the CDR3 is 13 residues. Germline V lookup: CDR1 SGHRS, CDR2 YFSETQ. CDR3 loop: CASSLVEGGELFF. In nucleotides, the CDR3 is TGCGCCAGCAGCTTGGTAGAGGGCGGGGAGCTGTTTTTT.

The rearrangement links TRBV27 to TRBJ2-5, with TRBD1 matching over 8 bases. Trimming at V came to 3 bases and at J to 5 bases, leaving 5 bases not matched to a gene. The CDR3 is 14 amino acids. From germline, CDR1 is MNHEY and CDR2 SMNVEV (reference sequence). The CDR3 protein is CASSLTGVGETQYF. As DNA, the CDR3 is TGTGCCAGCAGTTTGACAGGGGTAGGGGAGACCCAGTACTTC.

In this sample, this clone turned up a few times. The rearrangement links TRBV4-3 to TRBJ1-4, with 7 positions matching TRBD1. CDR1 LGHNA and CDR2 YSLEER come from the germline V gene. J lost 6 bases, V lost 8 bases, and 24 bases had no gene match. The CDR3 is 19 amino acids. The CDR3 DNA is TGCGCCAGCGGGACACCTCTCAGGGGGGAAGGTTTAGATTATGAAAAACTGTTTTTT. Translating gives CASGTPLRGEGLDYEKLFF.

This clone appeared a few times. Compared with germline, one end of the junction differs, possibly owing to a read error. CDR3 coding DNA: TGTGCCAGCAGCTCGTCCTTCAATGAGCAGTTCTTC. Its translation: CASSSSFNEQFF. The chain combines TRBV4-2 with TRBJ2-1, with no clear D. The CDR3 spans 12 residues. Germline lookup yields CDR1 LGHNA and CDR2 YNFKEQ.

The table lists this clone with a few counts. The chain has TRBV6-5 and TRBJ2-3; no clear D gene. Germline V CDR1 and CDR2: MNHEY, SVGAGI. This CDR3 has 14 residues. Trimming removed 6 bases from V and 3 bases from J, with 13 bases in between. DNA of the CDR3: TGTGCCAGCAGCGCCGCAGGCCGGACAGATACGCAGTATTTT. Amino acids: CASSAAGRTDTQYF.